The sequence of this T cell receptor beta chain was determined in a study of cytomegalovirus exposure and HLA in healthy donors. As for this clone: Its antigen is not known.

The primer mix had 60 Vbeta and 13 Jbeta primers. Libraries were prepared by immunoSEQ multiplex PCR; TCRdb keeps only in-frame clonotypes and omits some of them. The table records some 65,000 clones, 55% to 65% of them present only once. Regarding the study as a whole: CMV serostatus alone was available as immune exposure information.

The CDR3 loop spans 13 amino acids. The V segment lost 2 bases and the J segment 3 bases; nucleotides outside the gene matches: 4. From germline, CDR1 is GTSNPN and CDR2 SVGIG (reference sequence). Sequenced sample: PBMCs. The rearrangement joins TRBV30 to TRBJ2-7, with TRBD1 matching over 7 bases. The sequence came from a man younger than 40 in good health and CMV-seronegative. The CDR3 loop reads CAWSPGQDYEQYF. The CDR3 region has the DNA TGTGCCTGGAGTCCCGGACAGGACTACGAGCAGTACTTC.